This T cell receptor (beta chain) was observed in a study of cytomegalovirus exposure and HLA in healthy donors. PCR used 60 Vbeta primers and 13 Jbeta primers. This table comes from immunoSEQ multiplex PCR, and its TCRdb copy is limited to in-frame clones, with some not included. The sample consists of about 160,000 clones, roughly 77% of them appearing once. CDR1 SGHAT and CDR2 FQDESV come from the germline V gene (reference sequence). The V segment lost 6 bases and the J segment 1 base; nucleotides outside the gene matches: 6. This CDR3 has 16 residues. As for this clone: As yet, its antigen is unknown.

General study findings and limits: HLA-A and HLA-B allele assignments for most subjects were reportedly predicted accurately using TCR beta sequences. It emerged from a later analysis that several of the most significant clusters appeared to be linked to common viral pathogens. In a later analysis, TCR beta V- and J-gene trimming showed a link to a missense DCLRE1C variant.

V and J are TRBV11-1 and TRBJ2-2; 9 bases match TRBD1. The material sequenced was PBMCs. The receptor was derived from a woman aged 18-30 years in good health and CMV-seronegative. In DNA, the CDR3 is TGTGCCAGCAGTTTTCCGGGACAGGGGAACACCGGGGAGCTGTTTTTT. Translating gives CASSFPGQGNTGELFF.